These 5 T cell receptor beta chains were sequenced from one sample in a study of blood T cell repertoires in COVID-19. The data were produced by immunoSEQ multiplex PCR, yet TCRdb's version contains in-frame clones alone and is incomplete. The table has 200,000 to 300,000 clones, about 90% seen once. The specimen was peripheral blood. All receptors come from a woman between 45 and 60 years old with acute or convalescent COVID-19.

The chain links TRBV10-3 to TRBJ2-1; 7 bases map to TRBD1. This CDR3 is 13 amino acids long. The germline gives CDR1 ENHRY, CDR2 SYGVKD. J was trimmed by 8 bases and V by 10 bases; bases with no gene match: 11. As DNA, the CDR3 is TGTGCCAGCAGGGGCGACAGGGTCGATGAGCAGTTCTTC. Encoded protein: CASRGDRVDEQFF.

The chain links TRBV10-3 to TRBJ1-5; no clear D. V was trimmed by 2 bases and J by 4 bases, leaving 6 bases between them. The CDR3 covers 13 residues. Germline V lookup: CDR1 ENHRY, CDR2 SYGVKD. The CDR3 protein is CAISEGENQPQHF. Here the CDR3 DNA reads TGTGCCATCAGTGAGGGAGAGAATCAGCCCCAGCATTTT.

CDR3 residues: CASSAGRGNEKLFF. For the CDR3, the DNA is TGTGCCAGCAGCGCTGGTCGGGGGAATGAAAAACTGTTTTTT. The rearrangement links TRBV3-1 (or the pseudogene TRBV3-2) to TRBJ1-4; a weak D match, TRBD1 (5 bases). Trimming took 5 bases from V and 5 from J, leaving 12 bases between them. The CDR3 is made up of 14 amino acids. Germline CDR1 and CDR2: LGHDT and YNNKEL (reference sequence).

Only one count was recorded for this clone. The chain is built from TRBV28 and TRBJ1-5; unclear D gene. The CDR3 covers 14 residues. Trimming left V 7 bases short and J 6 bases short, with 16 bases between. Germline V CDR1 and CDR2: MDHEN, SYDVKM. As DNA, the CDR3 is TGTGCCAGCATCCCGAGGGAGGGATTTCAGCCCCAGCATTTT. Translating gives CASIPREGFQPQHF. Using reference TRBV28 and TRBJ1-5 for the parts outside the CDR3, the full variable domain is DVKVTQSSRYLVKRTGEKVFLECVQDMDHENMFWYRQDPGLGLRLIYFSYDVKMKEKGDIPEGYSVSREKKERFSLILESASTNQTSMYLCASIPREGFQPQHFGDGTRLSIL.

This chain joins TRBV2 and TRBJ2-5, with TRBD2 identical over 11 bases. With 7 bases clipped from V and 4 bases from J, the junction kept 8 bases outside the gene matches. This CDR3 is 15 amino acids long. Germline V gene sequence: CDR1 SNHLY, CDR2 FYNNEI. CDR3 sequence: CASTLLAGVPETQYF. The DNA of the CDR3 is TGTGCCAGCACCCTACTAGCGGGAGTTCCAGAGACCCAGTACTTC.